The 9 T cell receptor beta chains below were found in one sample sequenced in a study of T cells after yellow fever vaccination. TCRdb reprocessed the 5' RACE reads with MiXCR, giving one entry per CDR3 protein. The profile shows about 220,000 distinct CDR3 sequences, 3% to 3.5% of them singletons. This specimen consisted of CD4+ T cells sorted from PBMCs, obtained 10 days after the yellow fever booster vaccination. The receptors derive from a man aged 18-30 years who received the YFV17D yellow fever vaccine.

The chain links TRBV9 to TRBJ1-6, with a tentative D call TRBD1 (5 bases). Trimming stripped 4 bases from V and 6 bases from J, with 11 bases between. The CDR3 has 14 residues. CDR1 is SGDLS and CDR2 is YYNGEE in the germline V gene. DNA for the CDR3: TGTGCCAGCAGCATTCAGGGAAGTAATTCACCCCTCCACTTT. Translating gives CASSIQGSNSPLHF.

This clonotype has ten or more counts. The chain couples TRBV7-2 to TRBJ1-1; no clear D. The CDR3 loop spans 14 amino acids. Germline V gene data show CDR1 as SGHTA and CDR2 as FQGNSA. The germline V and J ends were trimmed by 4 bases and 2 bases, with 11 bases remaining between them. CDR3 in amino acids: CASSSDALNTEAFF. DNA of the CDR3: TGTGCCAGCAGCTCAGACGCGCTTAACACTGAAGCTTTCTTT. Full variable domain (rest looked up from reference TRBV7-2 and TRBJ1-1): GAGVSQSPSNKVTEKGKDVELRCDPISGHTALYWYRQSLGQGLEFLIYFQGNSAPDKSGLPSDRFSAERTGGSVSTLTIQRTQQEDSAVYLCASSSDALNTEAFFGQGTRLTVV.

This clonotype turned up a few times. The chain joins TRBV12-3 or TRBV12-4 to TRBJ2-1; no clear D. V was trimmed by 3 bases and J by 6 bases, leaving 15 bases between them. The CDR3 is made up of 15 amino acids. CDR3 in amino acids: CASSFYSASGNEQFF. The CDR3 region has the DNA TGTGCCAGCAGTTTTTATTCGGCGTCGGGCAATGAGCAGTTCTTC.

The chain is built from TRBV21-1 and TRBJ2-2; no DNA check was done on the table's D call, TRBD1. TRBV21-1 is reported as a pseudogene. The CDR3 is made up of 15 amino acids. The chain's CDR3 is CASRVGTANTGELFF. The CDR3, as DNA: TGTGCCAGCAGAGTAGGGACAGCCAACACCGGGGAGCTGTTTTTT.

At least ten counts were recorded for this clonotype. This chain links TRBV5-1 with TRBJ1-4, with D maybe TRBD1 (6 bases). Between the trimmed V and J ends, which lost 0 bases and 1 base, there was a span of 10 bases. This CDR3 is 16 amino acids long. Germline CDR1 reads SGHRS; CDR2 reads YFSETQ. The CDR3 DNA follows: TGCGCCAGCAGCTTGGGGGCACAGGGAACTAATGAAAAACTGTTTTTT. It encodes CASSLGAQGTNEKLFF.

This clonotype was recorded many times. The chain employs TRBV2 and TRBJ1-2, with 9 bases that match TRBD1. The junction had 9 bases not matched to a gene; V was cut back by 7 bases and J by 12 bases. Germline V lookup: CDR1 SNHLY, CDR2 FYNNEI. This CDR3 spans 12 amino acids. The CDR3 region is CASNPDRGRNTF. CDR3 bases: TGTGCCAGCAACCCCGACAGGGGGAGAAACACCTTC.

The chain is built from TRBV20-1 and TRBJ1-5; D remains unclear. The length of the CDR3 is 13 residues. V gave up 4 bases and J gave up 0 bases, with 7 bases separating them. Germline V gene lookup returns CDR1 DFQATT and CDR2 SNEGSKA (reference sequence). The DNA of the CDR3 is TGCAGTGCTACGAAGGGTAGCAATCAGCCCCAGCATTTT. Protein product: CSATKGSNQPQHF.

The V and J genes are TRBV7-6 and TRBJ2-5; a possible D gene is TRBD2 (6 bases). The CDR3 has 17 residues. Trimming pared 0 bases from V and 0 bases from J, leaving 14 bases between. Germline assignment: CDR1 SGHVS and CDR2 FNYEAQ. Here the CDR3 reads CASSLAALGGHQETQYF. The CDR3, as DNA: TGTGCCAGCAGCTTAGCCGCCCTGGGGGGACACCAAGAGACCCAGTACTTC.

This clonotype has ten or more counts. The chain employs TRBV29-1 and TRBJ1-2; a possible D gene is TRBD1 (5 bases). Per germline, CDR1 SQVTM and CDR2 ANQGSEA. Deletions cut 6 bases from V and 4 bases from J, with 18 bases between. This CDR3 has 14 residues. The CDR3 reads CSVRRIAGSYGYTF. In DNA, the CDR3 is TGCAGCGTCCGACGAATTGCAGGGTCCTATGGCTACACCTTC.